A single sample is the source of the 18 T cell receptor beta chains below, sequenced in a study of brain metastases from non-small cell lung cancer. Assay used: immunoSEQ multiplex PCR; TCRdb lists only in-frame clones, some missing. The data contain 1,800 or so clones, 84% of them singletons. What was sequenced was primary lung tumor tissue. Receptors were obtained from a donor at least 40 years old with non-small cell lung cancer.

This chain connects TRBV21-1 to TRBJ2-5; the table's D call of TRBD2 was not tested on the DNA. TRBV21-1 is given as a pseudogene. CDR3 size: 16 residues. DNA of the CDR3: TGTGCCAGCAGCACCCTACGGACTAGCGGACAAGAGACCCAGTACTTC. Encoded protein: CASSTLRTSGQETQYF.

The CDR3 DNA is TGTGCCAGCAGTTTGAATCAGCCCCAGCATTTT. This sequence encodes CASSLNQPQHF. This chain links TRBV12-3 or TRBV12-4 with TRBJ1-5, with no clear D. The length of the CDR3 is 11 residues. Trimming shortened V by 3 bases and J by 4 bases, and 1 base separated the two germline ends.

This chain connects TRBV28 to TRBJ2-7; D might be TRBD2 (6 bases). The CDR3 has 17 amino acids. The V gene's germline CDR1 is MDHEN and CDR2 SYDVKM. Trimming took 0 bases from V and 0 from J, leaving 15 bases between them. CDR3 bases: TGTGCCAGCAGTTTATGTCCTCGGGACTCGAGCTCCTACGAGCAGTACTTC. Translating it yields CASSLCPRDSSSYEQYF.

The sample holds a few counts of this clone. The chain is built from TRBV19 and TRBJ2-7; perhaps TRBD1 as D (6 bases). CDR1 and CDR2 (germline): LNHDA, SQIVND (reference sequence). The CDR3 is made up of 14 amino acids. With 3 bases removed from V and 6 bases from J, the gap between germline ends came to 15 bases. In DNA, the CDR3 is TGTGCCAGTAGTATTAAAGGCGTGACAGGCGAGCAGTACTTC. Its translation is CASSIKGVTGEQYF. Combining the CDR3 with reference TRBV19 and TRBJ2-7 gives the whole variable domain DGGITQSPKYLFRKEGQNVTLSCEQNLNHDAMYWYRQDPGQGLRLIYYSQIVNDFQKGDIAEGYSVSREKKESFPLTVTSAQKNPTAFYLCASSIKGVTGEQYFGPGTRLTVT.

The rearrangement links TRBV5-1 to TRBJ2-5; tentative D call: TRBD2 (5 bases). Germline CDR1 reads SGHRS; CDR2 reads YFSETQ. This CDR3 has 15 amino acids. Between the trimmed V and J ends, which lost 0 bases and 4 bases, there was a span of 13 bases. This CDR3 reads CASSLGSGLGETQYF. In nucleotides, the CDR3 is TGCGCCAGCAGCTTGGGGTCGGGGTTGGGAGAGACCCAGTACTTC.

The CDR3: CASSPWTENTEAFF. CDR3 nucleotide sequence: TGTGCCAGCAGCCCATGGACGGAGAACACTGAAGCTTTCTTT. The rearrangement uses TRBV11-1 and TRBJ1-1; no firm D call. Trimming shortened V by 5 bases and J by 1 base, and 11 bases separated the two germline ends. Germline V gene lookup returns CDR1 SGHAT and CDR2 FQDESV (reference sequence). The CDR3 extends over 14 amino acids.

The count of this clone is one. This chain joins TRBV4-1 and TRBJ2-6, with 8 bases fitting TRBD1. The CDR3 consists of 20 residues. The trim removed 0 bases at V and 0 bases at J, leaving 10 bases unmatched. Germline lookup yields CDR1 MGHRA and CDR2 YSYEKL. As DNA, the CDR3 is TGCGCCAGCAGCCAAGACTTTCAGGGGGCAGGGCCCTCTGGGGCCAACGTCCTGACTTTC. This sequence encodes CASSQDFQGAGPSGANVLTF.

The chain uses TRBV9 and TRBJ1-6; D perhaps matches TRBD1 (6 bases). The CDR3 loop spans 18 amino acids. The V gene's germline CDR1 is SGDLS and CDR2 YYNGEE. Trimming removed 3 bases at V and 7 bases at J, with 23 bases between. The CDR3 DNA reads TGTGCCAGCAGCGCCAGCGGGAGGGCAGGGGATTGGAATTCACCCCTCCACTTT. Residues: CASSASGRAGDWNSPLHF. Complete variable domain (other parts from reference TRBV9 and TRBJ1-6): DSGVTQTPKHLITATGQRVTLRCSPRSGDLSVYWYQQSLDQGLQFLIQYYNGEERAKGNILERFSAQQFPDLHSELNLSSLELGDSALYFCASSASGRAGDWNSPLHFGNGTRLTVT.

This clone was seen only a few times. Here the CDR3 reads CASSEGQGSLEPQHF. The DNA for the CDR3 is TGTGCCAGCAGTGAGGGACAGGGCAGTTTGGAGCCCCAGCATTTT. This rearrangement joins TRBV2 to TRBJ1-5; 9 bases agree with TRBD1. CDR3 length equals 15 residues. With V trimmed by 3 bases and J by 8 bases, 8 bases remained unmatched. From germline, CDR1 is SNHLY and CDR2 FYNNEI.

This chain links TRBV7-9 with TRBJ1-4; perhaps TRBD1 as D (5 bases). In germline, CDR1 is SEHNR, CDR2 FQNEAQ (reference sequence). The CDR3 has 15 amino acids. The germline V and J ends were trimmed by 5 bases and 6 bases, with 16 bases remaining between them. The CDR3 DNA sequence: TGTGCCAGCAGCCCATCGTGGGACGACTATGAAAAACTGTTTTTT. It yields the protein CASSPSWDDYEKLFF. The full variable domain, with the rest looked up from reference TRBV7-9 and TRBJ1-4, is DTGVSQNPRHKITKRGQNVTFRCDPISEHNRLYWYRQTLGQGPEFLTYFQNEAQLEKSRLLSDRFSAERPKGSFSTLEIQRTEQGDSAMYLCASSPSWDDYEKLFFGSGTQLSVL.

This clone was counted only a few times. Distinct nucleotide sequences in the sample also encode this CDR3. The chain links TRBV6-6 to TRBJ1-4; D unresolved. Germline CDR1 MNHNY, CDR2 SVGAGI (reference sequence). This CDR3 is built from 13 residues. V shed 4 bases and J shed 5 bases, with 8 bases lying between them. CDR3 coding DNA: TGTGCCAGCAGTTCCGCAGAGAATGAAAAACTGTTTTTT. Translation: CASSSAENEKLFF.

The chain couples TRBV1 to TRBJ1-3. TRBV1 is annotated as a pseudogene. The CDR3 extends over 17 amino acids. CDR3 amino acids: CTSSHSPGDFARNTIYF. The CDR3 region has the DNA TGCACCAGCAGCCACTCCCCAGGAGATTTCGCCCGGAACACCATATATTTT.

By its share, this clone is large (0.1 to 1%). The same CDR3 also results from other DNA sequences found in this sample. V is TRBV6-9 and J is TRBJ2-1; TRBD1 is a possible D gene (6 bases). Germline CDR1 is MNHGY and CDR2 is SVAAGI. Between the trimmed V and J ends, which lost 6 bases and 5 bases, there was a span of 17 bases. The CDR3 is 15 amino acids. The chain's CDR3 is CASSKNRDADNEQFF. As DNA, the CDR3 is TGTGCCAGCAGCAAAAACAGGGACGCCGACAATGAGCAGTTCTTC.

The gene calls are TRBV7-6 and TRBJ2-5; TRBD1 might be the D (5 bases). The CDR3 runs to 13 residues. Trimming pared 5 bases from V and 5 bases from J, leaving 12 bases between. The germline CDR1 and CDR2 sequences are SGHVS and FNYEAQ. This CDR3 reads CASSPPGRETQYF. The DNA of the CDR3 is TGTGCCAGCAGCCCCCCAGGGCGGGAGACCCAGTACTTC.

This clone was detected once. The rearrangement uses TRBV28 and TRBJ2-1; D gene unclear. V lost 8 bases and J lost 5, with 13 bases in between. In germline, CDR1 is MDHEN, CDR2 SYDVKM. This CDR3 spans 13 amino acids. The CDR3 loop reads CASRGSLNNEQFF. CDR3 nucleotides: TGTGCCAGCCGAGGTAGCCTAAACAATGAGCAGTTCTTC. Based on the CDR3 plus reference TRBV28 and TRBJ2-1, the full variable domain is DVKVTQSSRYLVKRTGEKVFLECVQDMDHENMFWYRQDPGLGLRLIYFSYDVKMKEKGDIPEGYSVSREKKERFSLILESASTNQTSMYLCASRGSLNNEQFFGPGTRLTVL.

This clone was counted between two and nine times. CDR3 sequence reads: CASSHHADEQFF. The CDR3 nucleotides are TGTGCCAGCAGCCACCACGCGGATGAGCAGTTCTTC. J is TRBJ2-1 and V is TRBV5-4; D unresolved. The germline V gene has CDR1 SGHNT and CDR2 YYREEE (reference sequence). The ends were cut back, 4 bases at V and 8 bases at J, with 10 bases in the middle. The CDR3 contains 12 residues.

The V gene is TRBV28, the J gene TRBJ2-5; TRBD2 aligns across 7 bases. The V gene end was trimmed by 7 bases and the J gene end by 5 bases; junction bases not matched to a gene: 7. CDR3 length equals 13 residues. Germline V gene data show CDR1 as MDHEN and CDR2 as SYDVKM. The CDR3 DNA reads TGTGCCAGCACCTTGGGAGGGATGGAGACCCAGTACTTC. Protein product: CASTLGGMETQYF. The variable domain in full, with the rest retrieved from reference TRBV28 and TRBJ2-5, is DVKVTQSSRYLVKRTGEKVFLECVQDMDHENMFWYRQDPGLGLRLIYFSYDVKMKEKGDIPEGYSVSREKKERFSLILESASTNQTSMYLCASTLGGMETQYFGPGTRLLVL.

The V and J genes are TRBV7-3 and TRBJ1-1; 8 bases align to TRBD1. Germline values: CDR1 SGHTA, CDR2 FQGTGA. This CDR3 comprises 13 residues. The trim removed 5 bases at V and 4 bases at J, leaving 3 bases unmatched. The CDR3 coding sequence is TGTGCCAGCAGCCCCACAGGGGGCACTGAAGCTTTCTTT. This encodes CASSPTGGTEAFF.